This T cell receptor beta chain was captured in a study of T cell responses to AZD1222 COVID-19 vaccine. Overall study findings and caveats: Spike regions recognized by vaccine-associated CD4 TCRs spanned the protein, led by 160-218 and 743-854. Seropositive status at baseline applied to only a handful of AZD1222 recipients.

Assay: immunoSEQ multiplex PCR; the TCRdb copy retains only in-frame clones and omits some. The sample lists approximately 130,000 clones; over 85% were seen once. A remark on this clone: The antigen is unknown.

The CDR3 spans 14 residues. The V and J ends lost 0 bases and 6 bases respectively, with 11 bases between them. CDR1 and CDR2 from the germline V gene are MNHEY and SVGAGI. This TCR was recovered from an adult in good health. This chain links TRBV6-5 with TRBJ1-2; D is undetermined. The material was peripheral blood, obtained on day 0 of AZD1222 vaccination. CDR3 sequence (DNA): TGTGCCAGCAGTTACTCGCTTTATGGAAATGGCTACACCTTC. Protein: CASSYSLYGNGYTF.